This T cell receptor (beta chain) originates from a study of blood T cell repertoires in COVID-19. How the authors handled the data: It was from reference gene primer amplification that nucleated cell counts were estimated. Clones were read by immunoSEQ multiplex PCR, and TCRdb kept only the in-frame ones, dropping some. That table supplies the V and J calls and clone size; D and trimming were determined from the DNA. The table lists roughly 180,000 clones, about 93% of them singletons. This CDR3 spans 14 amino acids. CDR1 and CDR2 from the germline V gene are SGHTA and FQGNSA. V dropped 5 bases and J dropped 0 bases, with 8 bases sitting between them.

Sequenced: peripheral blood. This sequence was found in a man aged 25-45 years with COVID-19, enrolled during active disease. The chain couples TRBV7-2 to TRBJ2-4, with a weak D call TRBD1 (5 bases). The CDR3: CASSPTVAKNIQYF. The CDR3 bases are TGTGCCAGCAGCCCGACAGTAGCCAAAAACATTCAGTACTTC.